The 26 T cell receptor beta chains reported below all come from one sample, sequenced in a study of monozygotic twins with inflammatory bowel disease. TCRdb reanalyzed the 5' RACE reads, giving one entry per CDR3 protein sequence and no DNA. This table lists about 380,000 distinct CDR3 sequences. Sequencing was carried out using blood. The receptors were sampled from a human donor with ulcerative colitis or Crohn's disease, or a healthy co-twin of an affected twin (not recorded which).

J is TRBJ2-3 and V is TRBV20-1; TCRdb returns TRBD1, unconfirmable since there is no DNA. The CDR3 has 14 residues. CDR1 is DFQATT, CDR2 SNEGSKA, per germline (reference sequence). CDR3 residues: CSAIAGGLKDTQYF.

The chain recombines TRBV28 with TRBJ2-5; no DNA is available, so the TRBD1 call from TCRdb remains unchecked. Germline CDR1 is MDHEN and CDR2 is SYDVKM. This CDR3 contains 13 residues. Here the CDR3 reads CASSFLREGTQYF.

The CDR3 sequence is CASSIDDSLYSTDTQYF. The chain has TRBV19 and TRBJ2-3; without DNA, the TCRdb call of TRBD1 cannot be checked. The CDR3 is 17 residues long. Germline CDR1 reads LNHDA; CDR2 reads SQIVND (reference sequence).

The CDR3 here is CSVDAGGRGRKNIQYF. The rearrangement links TRBV29-1 to TRBJ2-4; TCRdb picks TRBD1, but there is no DNA to check that call. Germline V gene sequence: CDR1 SQVTM, CDR2 ANQGSEA. This CDR3 spans 16 amino acids.

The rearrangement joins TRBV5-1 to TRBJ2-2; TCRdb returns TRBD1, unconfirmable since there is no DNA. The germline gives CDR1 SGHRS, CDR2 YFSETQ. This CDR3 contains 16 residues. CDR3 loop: CASSPQWGRNTGELFF.

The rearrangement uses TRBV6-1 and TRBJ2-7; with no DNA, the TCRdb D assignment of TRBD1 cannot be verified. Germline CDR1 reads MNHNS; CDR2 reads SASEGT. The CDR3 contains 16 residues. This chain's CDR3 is CASSNGGPTHLYEQYF.

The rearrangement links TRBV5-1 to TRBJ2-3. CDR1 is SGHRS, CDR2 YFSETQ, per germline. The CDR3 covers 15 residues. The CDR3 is CASSFVDGSTNTQYF.

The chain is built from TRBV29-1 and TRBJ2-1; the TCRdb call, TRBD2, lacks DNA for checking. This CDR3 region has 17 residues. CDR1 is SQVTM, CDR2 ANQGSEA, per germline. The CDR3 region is CSVEKFKRGGIYNEQFF.

This chain's CDR3 is CASSPSTVTYEQYF. This chain links TRBV18 with TRBJ2-7. This CDR3 contains 14 residues. The germline CDR1 and CDR2 sequences are KGHSH and LQKENI. Variable domain in full (rest from reference TRBV18 and TRBJ2-7): NAGVMQNPRHLVRRRGQEARLRCSPMKGHSHVYWYRQLPEEGLKFMVYLQKENIIDESGMPKERFSAEFPKEGPSILRIQQVVRGDSAAYFCASSPSTVTYEQYFGPGTRLTVT.

The CDR3 here is CASSLGQGHYEQYF. This chain links TRBV12-3 or TRBV12-4 with TRBJ2-7; absent DNA, TCRdb's TRBD1 call cannot be checked. CDR3 length: 14 residues.

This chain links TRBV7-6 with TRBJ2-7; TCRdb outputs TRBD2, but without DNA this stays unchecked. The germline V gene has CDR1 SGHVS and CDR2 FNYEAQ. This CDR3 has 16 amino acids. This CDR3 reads CASSSRLAGAAGEQYF. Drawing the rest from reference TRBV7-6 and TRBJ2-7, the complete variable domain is GAGVSQSPRYKVTKRGQDVALRCDPISGHVSLYWYRQALGQGPEFLTYFNYEAQQDKSGLPNDRFSAERPEGSISTLTIQRTEQRDSAMYRCASSSRLAGAAGEQYFGPGTRLTVT.

Here the CDR3 reads CASSPGVRPQHF. V usage is TRBV28 and J usage is TRBJ1-5. The CDR3 extends over 12 amino acids. Per germline, CDR1 MDHEN and CDR2 SYDVKM. The complete variable domain, with remaining parts taken from reference TRBV28 and TRBJ1-5, reads DVKVTQSSRYLVKRTGEKVFLECVQDMDHENMFWYRQDPGLGLRLIYFSYDVKMKEKGDIPEGYSVSREKKERFSLILESASTNQTSMYLCASSPGVRPQHFGDGTRLSIL.

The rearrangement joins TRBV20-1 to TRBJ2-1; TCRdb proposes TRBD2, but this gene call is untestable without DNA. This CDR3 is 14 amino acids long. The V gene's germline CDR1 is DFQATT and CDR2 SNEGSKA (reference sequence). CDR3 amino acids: CSAPRLAGDNEQFF.

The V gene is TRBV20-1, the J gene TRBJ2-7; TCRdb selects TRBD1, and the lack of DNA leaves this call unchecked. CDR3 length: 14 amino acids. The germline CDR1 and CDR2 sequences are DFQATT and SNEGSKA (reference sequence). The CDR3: CSARQGGKSYEQYF.

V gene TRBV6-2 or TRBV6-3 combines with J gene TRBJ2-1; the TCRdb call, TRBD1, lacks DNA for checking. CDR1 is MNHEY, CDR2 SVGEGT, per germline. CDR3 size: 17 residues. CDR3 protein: CASSYSSGTGYDNEQFF.

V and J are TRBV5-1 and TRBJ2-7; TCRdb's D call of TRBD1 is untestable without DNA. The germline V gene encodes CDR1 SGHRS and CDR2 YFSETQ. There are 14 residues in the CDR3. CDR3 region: CASTPGTGSYEQYF.

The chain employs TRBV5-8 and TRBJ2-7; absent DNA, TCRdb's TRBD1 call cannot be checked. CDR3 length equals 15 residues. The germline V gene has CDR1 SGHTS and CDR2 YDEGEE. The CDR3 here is CASSFRQGKRNEQYF.

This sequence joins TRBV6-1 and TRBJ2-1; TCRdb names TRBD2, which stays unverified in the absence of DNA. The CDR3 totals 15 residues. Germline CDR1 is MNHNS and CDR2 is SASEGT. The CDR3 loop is CASSEGSGGNNEQFF.

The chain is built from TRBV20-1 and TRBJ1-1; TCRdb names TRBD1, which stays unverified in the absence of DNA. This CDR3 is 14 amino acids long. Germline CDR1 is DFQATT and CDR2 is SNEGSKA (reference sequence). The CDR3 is CSATLRGLNTEAFF.

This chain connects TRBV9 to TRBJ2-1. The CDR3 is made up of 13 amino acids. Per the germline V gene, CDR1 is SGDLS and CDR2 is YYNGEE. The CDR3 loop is CASSGARIDEQFF.

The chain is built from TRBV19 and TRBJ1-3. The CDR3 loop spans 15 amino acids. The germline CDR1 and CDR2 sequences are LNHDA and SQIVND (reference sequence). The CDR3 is CASTKLAESGNTIYF.

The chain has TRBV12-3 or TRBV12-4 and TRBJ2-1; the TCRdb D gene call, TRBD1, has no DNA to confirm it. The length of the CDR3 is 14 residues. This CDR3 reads CASIADPTGFEQFF.

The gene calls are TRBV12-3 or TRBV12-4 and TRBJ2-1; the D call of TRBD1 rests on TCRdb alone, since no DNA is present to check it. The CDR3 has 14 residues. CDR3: CASSLGREYNEQFF.

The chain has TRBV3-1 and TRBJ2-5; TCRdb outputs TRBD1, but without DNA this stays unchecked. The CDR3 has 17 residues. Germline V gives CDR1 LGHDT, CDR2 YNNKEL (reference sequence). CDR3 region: CASSQGGYGQDQETQYF.

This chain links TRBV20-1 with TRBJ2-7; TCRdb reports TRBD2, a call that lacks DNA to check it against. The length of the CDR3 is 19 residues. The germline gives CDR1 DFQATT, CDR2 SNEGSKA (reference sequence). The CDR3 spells CSAKLTGTSGGTFSYEQYF.

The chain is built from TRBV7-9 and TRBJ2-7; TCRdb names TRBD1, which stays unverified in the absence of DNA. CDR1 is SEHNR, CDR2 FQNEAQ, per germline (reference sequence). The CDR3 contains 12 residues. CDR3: CASTGDIYEQYF.